The 27 T cell receptor beta chains presented below share a single source sample, sequenced in a study of early T cells in non-severe SARS-CoV-2 infection. TCRdb reanalysed the 5' RACE reads using MiXCR and keeps one entry per CDR3 protein. The sample consists of 75,000 to 100,000 distinct CDR3 sequences, around 16% of them appearing once. The specimen was whole blood. These receptors all stem from an adult who was a healthcare worker with PCR-confirmed SARS-CoV-2 infection or an uninfected control (not recorded which).

This rearrangement joins TRBV12-3 or TRBV12-4 to TRBJ2-7; TRBD1 agrees at 9 bases. The CDR3 spans 19 residues. V trimming: 4 bases; J trimming: 2 bases; junction bases outside the gene matches: 18. CDR3 nucleotides: TGTGCCAGCAGTTCTGGGACAGGGAACAACCGGGGCCGTCCCTACGAGCAGTACTTC. Amino acid sequence: CASSSGTGNNRGRPYEQYF.

V usage is TRBV7-9 and J usage is TRBJ2-1; D remains ambiguous. Trimming removed 1 base from V and 3 bases from J, with 19 bases in between. CDR3 length equals 18 residues. Per germline, CDR1 SEHNR and CDR2 FQNEAQ (reference sequence). CDR3 sequence (DNA): TGTGCCAGCAGCTTAGTTTGGCAGACACGATCATTCTACAATGAGCAGTTCTTC. Translation: CASSLVWQTRSFYNEQFF.

The J gene is TRBJ2-6, the V gene TRBV3-1, with D unresolved. There are 14 residues in the CDR3. V lost 5 bases, J lost 1 base, and 6 bases lay in between. The germline V gene encodes CDR1 LGHDT and CDR2 YNNKEL (reference sequence). CDR3 nucleotide sequence: TGTGCCAGCAGCTCCGCTTCTGGGGCCAACGTCCTGACTTTC. It codes for CASSSASGANVLTF.

This clonotype was counted a few times. This sequence joins TRBV5-4 and TRBJ2-7; D tentatively reads TRBD1 or TRBD2 (5 bases each). V dropped 3 bases and J dropped 3 bases, with 19 bases sitting between them. This CDR3 is built from 16 residues. Germline-derived CDR1 and CDR2 are SGHNT and YYREEE (reference sequence). The chain's CDR3 is CASSSPDRGPIYEQYF. CDR3 bases: TGTGCCAGCAGCTCTCCGGACCGGGGCCCAATCTACGAGCAGTACTTC.

The chain links TRBV10-3 to TRBJ2-7, with 7 positions matching TRBD1. The V gene's germline CDR1 is ENHRY and CDR2 SYGVKD. The CDR3 extends over 12 amino acids. The V and J ends lost 6 bases and 3 bases, in that order; junction bases with no gene match: 2. CDR3 sequence: CAIRRDSYEQYF. The CDR3 DNA follows: TGTGCCATCAGAAGGGACAGCTACGAGCAGTACTTC.

The chain employs TRBV5-5 and TRBJ2-1, with unresolved D. The CDR3 contains 15 residues. V was shortened by 1 base and J by 0 bases, with 8 bases between the two germline ends. The germline gives CDR1 SGHKS, CDR2 YYEKEE (reference sequence). This CDR3 reads CASSLMAGSYNEQFF. In DNA form, the CDR3 reads TGTGCCAGCAGCTTGATGGCAGGCTCCTACAATGAGCAGTTCTTC. Full variable domain (remainder filled in from reference TRBV5-5 and TRBJ2-1): DAGVTQSPTHLIKTRGQQVTLRCSPISGHKSVSWYQQVLGQGPQFIFQYYEKEERGRGNFPDRFSARQFPNYSSELNVNALLLGDSALYLCASSLMAGSYNEQFFGPGTRLTVL.

This clonotype was detected only a few times. This sequence joins TRBV15 and TRBJ1-2, with D hard to call. Trimming shortened V by 5 bases and J by 0 bases, and 7 bases separated the two germline ends. The germline CDR1 and CDR2 sequences are LNHNV and YYDKDF (reference sequence). The CDR3 loop spans 13 amino acids. As DNA, the CDR3 is TGTGCCACCAGCGGACCTACTAACTATGGCTACACCTTC. Amino acid sequence: CATSGPTNYGYTF. The full variable domain, completed using reference TRBV15 and TRBJ1-2, is DAMVIQNPRYQVTQFGKPVTLSCSQTLNHNVMYWYQQKSSQAPKLLFHYYDKDFNNEADTPDNFQSRRPNTSFCFLDIRSPGLGDTAMYLCATSGPTNYGYTFGSGTRLTVV.

In its sample, this clonotype was seen a few times. The genes are TRBV4-3 and TRBJ1-5; weak D call: TRBD1 (6 bases). Between the trimmed V and J ends, which lost 2 bases and 0 bases, there was a span of 8 bases. Germline V gene sequence: CDR1 LGHNA, CDR2 YSLEER. There are 15 residues in the CDR3. The CDR3 bases are TGCGCCAGCAGCCAACACAGGGATAGCAATCAGCCCCAGCATTTT. Its protein is CASSQHRDSNQPQHF.

The rearrangement links TRBV10-3 to TRBJ1-1, with D perhaps matching TRBD1 (6 bases). The CDR3 loop spans 17 amino acids. The germline V and J ends were trimmed by 2 bases and 1 base, with 17 bases remaining between them. Germline V gives CDR1 ENHRY, CDR2 SYGVKD. The CDR3 nucleotides are TGTGCCATCAGTGAGATCCCCGGGACACCCACGAACACTGAAGCTTTCTTT. It translates to CAISEIPGTPTNTEAFF.

This clonotype showed up just a few times. V and J are TRBV7-9 and TRBJ2-5, with 7 bases lining up with TRBD2. Germline trimming cut 5 bases from V and 2 bases from J; bases unmatched to any gene: 2. The CDR3 is 13 residues long. Germline CDR1 is SEHNR and CDR2 is FQNEAQ (reference sequence). CDR3 protein: CASSPSGQETQYF. CDR3 sequence (DNA): TGTGCCAGCAGCCCTAGCGGACAAGAGACCCAGTACTTC.

This clonotype appeared many times. The rearrangement links TRBV29-1 to TRBJ2-5; D call uncertain. With 4 bases removed from V and 5 bases from J, the gap between germline ends came to 5 bases. CDR1 SQVTM and CDR2 ANQGSEA come from the germline V gene. The CDR3 runs 10 residues. CDR3 in amino acids: CSVVGETQYF. Written as DNA, the CDR3 is TGCAGCGTTGTGGGCGAGACCCAGTACTTC.

The V gene is TRBV13, the J gene TRBJ1-1; D is ambiguous. Trimming pared 2 bases from V and 0 bases from J, leaving 10 bases between. Per the germline V gene, CDR1 is PRHDT and CDR2 is FYEKMQ (reference sequence). CDR3 size: 15 residues. Here the CDR3 DNA reads TGTGCCAGCAGCTTAAAAATATTGATGAACACTGAAGCTTTCTTT. Translating it yields CASSLKILMNTEAFF.

The V call is TRBV12-5, the J call TRBJ1-6; D not certain. V shed 7 bases and J shed 7 bases, with 11 bases lying between them. The CDR3 is 13 amino acids. Germline V gene sequence: CDR1 LGHNT, CDR2 FRNRAP. DNA for the CDR3: TGTGCTAGTGCTACGATGAGCAATTCACCCCTCCACTTT. It translates to CASATMSNSPLHF.

As for this clonotype: The junction does not match germline at one end; this may be a read error. The J gene is TRBJ2-4, the V gene TRBV19, with 10 positions matching TRBD1. CDR1 is LNHDA and CDR2 is SQIVND in the germline V gene (reference sequence). This CDR3 comprises 16 residues. CDR3 residues: CASSMSFGQGVNVQYF. In DNA, the CDR3 is TGTGCCAGTAGTATGTCTTTTGGACAGGGGGTAAACGTTCAGTACTTC.

V usage is TRBV5-1 and J usage is TRBJ1-2, with 10 bases aligning to TRBD1. V lost 3 bases and J lost 5; bases outside the gene matches: 1. Germline lookup yields CDR1 SGHRS and CDR2 YFSETQ. CDR3 size: 13 residues. CDR3 bases: TGCGCCAGCAGCTCGGACAGGGGGTATGGCTACACCTTC. Translated, it gives CASSSDRGYGYTF.

The chain couples TRBV2 to TRBJ1-5; D unresolved. The CDR3 totals 14 residues. The V and J ends lost 1 base and 5 bases respectively, with 9 bases between them. The germline V gene has CDR1 SNHLY and CDR2 FYNNEI. CDR3 amino acids: CASSEVVLYQPQHF. CDR3 DNA: TGTGCCAGCAGTGAAGTGGTCTTATATCAGCCCCAGCATTTT.

This clonotype was picked up a small number of times. V usage is TRBV7-7 and J usage is TRBJ2-7; 7 bases line up with TRBD1. V was pared by 3 bases and J by 7 bases, with 6 bases of the junction left unmatched. Per the germline V gene, CDR1 is SSHAT and CDR2 is FNYEAQ (reference sequence). This CDR3 is 13 amino acids long. Here the CDR3 DNA reads TGTGCCAGCAGCTTGGACAGGTCTCAAGAGCAGTACTTC. Residues: CASSLDRSQEQYF.

This clonotype was seen at least ten times. The rearrangement links TRBV29-1 to TRBJ1-2; unclear D gene. The germline gives CDR1 SQVTM, CDR2 ANQGSEA. V lost 4 bases and J lost 7, with 10 bases in between. The CDR3 runs 11 residues. In DNA, the CDR3 is TGCAGCGTTGCTCCGGAAATTGGCTACACCTTC. Its protein product is CSVAPEIGYTF.

The chain has TRBV5-1 and TRBJ1-2; 9 nucleotides agree with TRBD1. Germline CDR1 is SGHRS and CDR2 is YFSETQ. The V and J ends lost 0 bases and 4 bases, in that order; junction bases with no gene match: 7. CDR3 length: 16 residues. The CDR3 region has the DNA TGCGCCAGCAGCTTGGGCCACACGGACAGGGGCTATGGCTACACCTTC. Protein sequence: CASSLGHTDRGYGYTF.

The J gene is TRBJ1-5, the V gene TRBV6-1, with 8 bases aligning to TRBD1. Germline assignment: CDR1 MNHNS and CDR2 SASEGT. The CDR3 is 16 residues long. V shed 0 bases, J shed 2 bases, and the junction held 3 bases outside the gene matches. The DNA of the CDR3 is TGTGCCAGCAGTGAAGCCCCAGGGGGCGGCAATCAGCCCCAGCATTTT. Amino acids: CASSEAPGGGNQPQHF.

V is TRBV29-1 and J is TRBJ1-2; 7 positions agree with TRBD1. With 7 bases clipped from V and 4 bases from J, the junction kept 9 bases outside the gene matches. CDR1 and CDR2 (germline): SQVTM, ANQGSEA. This CDR3 is built from 13 residues. CDR3 residues: CSARGTGAYGYTF. In DNA form, the CDR3 reads TGCAGCGCCCGAGGCACAGGGGCCTATGGCTACACCTTC.

The gene calls are TRBV9 and TRBJ2-1; TRBD2 agrees at 8 bases. Trimming took 0 bases from V and 9 from J; bases not matched to a gene: 5. This CDR3 is built from 14 residues. CDR1 and CDR2 from the germline V gene are SGDLS and YYNGEE. CDR3 bases: TGTGCCAGCAGCGTAGGGGGACTAGGGGCTGAGCAGTTCTTC. It specifies CASSVGGLGAEQFF.

This sequence joins TRBV5-6 and TRBJ2-4; perhaps D is TRBD1 or TRBD2 (7 bases each). Deletions cut 3 bases from V and 1 base from J, with 29 bases between. This CDR3 contains 21 residues. Per germline, CDR1 SGHDT and CDR2 YYEEEE. CDR3 region: CASSWGGLGTAPSLAKNIQYF. CDR3 bases: TGTGCCAGCAGCTGGGGGGGCCTCGGGACAGCCCCGTCACTTGCCAAAAACATTCAGTACTTC. Supplemented by reference TRBV5-6 and TRBJ2-4, the full variable domain reads DAGVTQSPTHLIKTRGQQVTLRCSPKSGHDTVSWYQQALGQGPQFIFQYYEEEERQRGNFPDRFSGHQFPNYSSELNVNALLLGDSALYLCASSWGGLGTAPSLAKNIQYFGAGTRLSVL.

This clonotype was detected ten times or more. The gene calls are TRBV19 and TRBJ2-6, with 7 bases matching TRBD1. CDR3 length equals 18 residues. Germline CDR1 is LNHDA and CDR2 is SQIVND (reference sequence). The ends lost 5 bases at V and 0 bases at J; junction bases unmatched: 10. The CDR3 region has the DNA TGTGCCAGTAGTCCGTGGGACAGTGAATACTCTGGGGCCAACGTCCTGACTTTC. It is translated as CASSPWDSEYSGANVLTF.

The chain links TRBV20-1 to TRBJ1-1; D gene ambiguous. This CDR3 is 11 amino acids long. Trimming pared 4 bases from V and 1 base from J, leaving 4 bases between. Germline CDR1 reads DFQATT; CDR2 reads SNEGSKA (reference sequence). The CDR3 loop is CSATGNTEAFF. For the CDR3, the DNA is TGCAGTGCTACGGGGAACACTGAAGCTTTCTTT.

J is TRBJ2-2 and V is TRBV4-3, with no clear D. Germline V gene sequence: CDR1 LGHNA, CDR2 YSLEER. Trimming cost V 0 bases and J 8 bases, with 7 bases left between them. The CDR3 sequence is 13 residues long. The CDR3 sequence is CASSQDGRGELFF. The CDR3 region has the DNA TGCGCCAGCAGCCAAGATGGTAGGGGGGAGCTGTTTTTT.

This chain joins TRBV7-9 and TRBJ2-1; 14 nucleotides line up with TRBD2. The J segment lost 9 bases and the V segment lost 5 bases, leaving 12 bases of the junction unmatched. Germline CDR1 reads SEHNR; CDR2 reads FQNEAQ (reference sequence). The CDR3 contains 17 residues. The CDR3 loop is CASSPAGTSGSLGEQFF. CDR3 DNA sequence: TGTGCCAGCAGCCCCGCCGGGACTAGCGGGAGCTTGGGTGAGCAGTTCTTC. The full variable domain, with the rest looked up from reference TRBV7-9 and TRBJ2-1, is DTGVSQNPRHKITKRGQNVTFRCDPISEHNRLYWYRQTLGQGPEFLTYFQNEAQLEKSRLLSDRFSAERPKGSFSTLEIQRTEQGDSAMYLCASSPAGTSGSLGEQFFGPGTRLTVL.